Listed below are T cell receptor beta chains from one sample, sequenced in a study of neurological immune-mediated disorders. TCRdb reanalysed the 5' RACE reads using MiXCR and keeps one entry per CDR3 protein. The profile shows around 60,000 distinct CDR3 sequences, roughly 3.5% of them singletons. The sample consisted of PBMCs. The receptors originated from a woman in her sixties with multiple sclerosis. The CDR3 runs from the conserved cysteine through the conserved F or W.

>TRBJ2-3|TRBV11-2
CASSFASGGSDTQYF
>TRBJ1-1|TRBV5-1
CASSLGGNMNTEAFF
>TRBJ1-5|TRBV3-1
CASSPSGNQPQHF
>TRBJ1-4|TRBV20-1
CSAATTQEGEKLFF
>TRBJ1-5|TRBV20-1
CSARVKQGAQPQHF
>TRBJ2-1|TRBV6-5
CASRPFTSGVSNEQFF
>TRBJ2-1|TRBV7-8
CASSWRDRVLAPSSYNEQFF
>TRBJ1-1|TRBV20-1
CSARDQGTTEAFF
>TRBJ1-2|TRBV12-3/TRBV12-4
CASSFRGQGLYGYTF
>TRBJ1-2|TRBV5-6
CASSLLGTPNYGYTF
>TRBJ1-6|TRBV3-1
CASSQDDGGYSPLHF
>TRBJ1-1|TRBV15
CATSRAGRTGDEAFF
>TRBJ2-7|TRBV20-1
CSARSTGTGHYEQYF
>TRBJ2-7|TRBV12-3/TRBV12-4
CASSRGQANYEQYF
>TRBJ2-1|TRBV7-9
CASSYTGTGYNEQFF
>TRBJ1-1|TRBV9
CASSKDSSNTEAFF
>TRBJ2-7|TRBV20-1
CSTGTSGIYEQYF
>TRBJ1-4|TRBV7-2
CASSLVGWGEKLFF
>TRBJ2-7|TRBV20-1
CSATLAGAPYEQYF
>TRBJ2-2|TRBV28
CASRWIGTGELFF
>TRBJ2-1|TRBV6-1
CASSKEGVGRVYNEQFF
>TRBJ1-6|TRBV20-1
CSANQGNSPLHF
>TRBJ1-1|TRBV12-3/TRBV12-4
CASSLAYGNTEAFF
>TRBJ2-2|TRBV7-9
CASSFRGGGTGELFF
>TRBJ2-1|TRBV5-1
CASSLVPGNEQFF
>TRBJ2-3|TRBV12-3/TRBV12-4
CASSLGPGTQYF
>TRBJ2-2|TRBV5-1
CASNGQEPNTGELFF
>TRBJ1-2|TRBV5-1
CASSLERANYGYTF
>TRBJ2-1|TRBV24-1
CATEDREVRFF
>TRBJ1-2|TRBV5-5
CASSLAGGFYGYTF
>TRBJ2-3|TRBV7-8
CASSLAALSTDTQYF
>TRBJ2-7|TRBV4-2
CASSPLAGERPYEQYF
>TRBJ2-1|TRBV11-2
CASSLIRGNNEQFF
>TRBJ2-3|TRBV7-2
CASSLRQGAVYF
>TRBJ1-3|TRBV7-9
CASSSGEGGVHSGNTIYF
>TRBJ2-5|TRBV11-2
CASSLDPGGETQYF
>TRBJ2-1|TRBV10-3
CAISGTSGPPQNTYNEQFF
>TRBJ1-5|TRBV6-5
CASSYSWDGNQPQHF
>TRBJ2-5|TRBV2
CASSGNNQETQYF
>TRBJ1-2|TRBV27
CASSLRANYGYTF
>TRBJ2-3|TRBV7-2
CASSLGLAGGLQYF
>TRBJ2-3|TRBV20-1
CSATSGQGETDTQYF
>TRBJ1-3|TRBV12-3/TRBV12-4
CASSHDTGNTIYF